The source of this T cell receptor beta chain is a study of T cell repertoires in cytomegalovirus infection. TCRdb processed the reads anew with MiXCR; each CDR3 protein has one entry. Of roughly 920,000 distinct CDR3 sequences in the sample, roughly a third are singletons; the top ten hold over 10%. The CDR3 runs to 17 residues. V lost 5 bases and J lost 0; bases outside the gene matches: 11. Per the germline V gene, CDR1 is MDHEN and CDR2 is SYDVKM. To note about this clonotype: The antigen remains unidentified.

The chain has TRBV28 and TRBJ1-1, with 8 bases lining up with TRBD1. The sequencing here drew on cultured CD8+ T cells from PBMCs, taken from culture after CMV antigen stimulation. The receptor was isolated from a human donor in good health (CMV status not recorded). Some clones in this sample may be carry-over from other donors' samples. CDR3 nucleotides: TGTGCCAGCAGTCCCCGACAGGGGCTCCGTATGAACACTGAAGCTTTCTTT. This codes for CASSPRQGLRMNTEAFF.